This TCR beta chain was profiled in a study of blood T cell repertoires in COVID-19. At the level of the study: The origin of the acute and convalescent COVID-19 samples was the United States, Italy and Spain. PBMCs, B-cell-depleted T cells, or T cells were the source of the cDNA or gDNA that made up the material.

Under the authors' procedure: Estimation of nucleated cell counts relied on the amplification of reference gene primers. Assay: immunoSEQ multiplex PCR; the TCRdb copy retains only in-frame clones and omits some. V, J and clone size are taken as reported in that table, and D and trimming were inferred from the DNA itself. In the table there are 110,000 to 150,000 clones, about 80% of which are singletons. V shed 3 bases and J 8 bases; nucleotides not matched to a gene: 8. Germline assignment: CDR1 KGHSH and CDR2 LQKENI. The CDR3 is 15 amino acids. Sequenced sample: peripheral blood. The sequence derives from a human donor in a cohort sampled during active COVID-19. The gene calls are TRBV18 and TRBJ1-4; TRBD1 agrees at 8 bases. Written as DNA, the CDR3 is TGTGCCAGCTCACCGACTCAGGGGGCAAACGAAAAACTGTTTTTT. Amino acids: CASSPTQGANEKLFF.